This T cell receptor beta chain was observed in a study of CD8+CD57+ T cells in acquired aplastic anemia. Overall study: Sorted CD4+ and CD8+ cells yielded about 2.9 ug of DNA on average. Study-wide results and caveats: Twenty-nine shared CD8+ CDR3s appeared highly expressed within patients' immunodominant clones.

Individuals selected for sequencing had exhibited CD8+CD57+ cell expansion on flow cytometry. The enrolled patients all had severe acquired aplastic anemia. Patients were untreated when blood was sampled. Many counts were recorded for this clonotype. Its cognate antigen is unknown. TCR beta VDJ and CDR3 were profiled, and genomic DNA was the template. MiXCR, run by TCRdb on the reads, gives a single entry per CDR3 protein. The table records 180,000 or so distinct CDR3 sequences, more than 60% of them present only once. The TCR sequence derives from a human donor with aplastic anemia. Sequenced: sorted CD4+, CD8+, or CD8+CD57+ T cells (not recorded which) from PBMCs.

Here the CDR3 DNA reads TGTGCCAGCAGCTTCGGCGGTTTTAAGTATGGCTACACCTTC. Translation gives CASSFGGFKYGYTF. The gene calls are TRBV5-8 and TRBJ1-2, with D hard to call. Deletions cut 2 bases from V and 5 bases from J, with 13 bases between. Germline assignment: CDR1 SGHTS and CDR2 YDEGEE. The CDR3 extends over 14 amino acids.